The 6 T cell receptor beta chains in this list originate from one sample, sequenced in a study of T cell responses to AZD1222 COVID-19 vaccine. Generated by immunoSEQ multiplex PCR, the TCRdb table keeps only in-frame clones and is missing some. This sample has about 130,000 clones, with roughly 94% found just once. The sample was peripheral blood, taken on day 0 of AZD1222 vaccination. These receptors all come from an adult in good health.

In its sample, this clone was seen once. V is TRBV5-6 and J is TRBJ2-5; either TRBD1 or TRBD2 may fit D (5 bases each). V dropped 4 bases and J dropped 1 base, with 17 bases sitting between them. The CDR3 is 16 residues long. The germline V gene has CDR1 SGHDT and CDR2 YYEEEE. The CDR3 protein is CASSLFAPGTQETQYF. The CDR3 DNA is TGTGCCAGCAGCCTCTTCGCGCCAGGGACCCAAGAGACCCAGTACTTC.

The chain uses TRBV5-4 and TRBJ1-2, with D unclear. CDR1 SGHNT and CDR2 YYREEE come from the germline V gene (reference sequence). The CDR3 has 14 amino acids. The ends were cut back, 0 bases at V and 3 bases at J, with 9 bases in the middle. CDR3 bases: TGTGCCAGCAGCTTGGAGTGGGCGGACTATGGCTACACCTTC. Amino acid sequence: CASSLEWADYGYTF.

The genes are TRBV4-1 and TRBJ1-5, with TRBD1 matching 9 bases. This CDR3 is built from 16 residues. CDR1 is MGHRA, CDR2 YSYEKL, per germline. V lost 3 bases to trimming and J lost 6 bases; unmatched junction nucleotides: 9. The CDR3, as DNA: TGCGCCAGCAGCCAGGGACAGGGCCCCGATCGTCAGCCCCAGCATTTT. Translating it yields CASSQGQGPDRQPQHF.

The chain couples TRBV7-9 to TRBJ2-3; 9 positions match TRBD1. CDR3 size: 13 residues. J gave up 3 bases and V 11 bases, and 6 bases lay outside the gene matches. Germline V gives CDR1 SEHNR, CDR2 FQNEAQ (reference sequence). Here the CDR3 DNA reads TGTGCCCAGGGACAGGGAAGGACAGATACGCAGTATTTT. It codes for CAQGQGRTDTQYF.

The chain joins TRBV5-8 to TRBJ2-7; D is undetermined. The CDR3 extends over 10 amino acids. From germline, CDR1 is SGHTS and CDR2 YDEGEE. V lost 7 bases to trimming and J lost 10 bases, with 12 bases between them. CDR3 sequence reads: CASSRVNQYF. The DNA for the CDR3 is TGTGCCAGCTCCCGGGTTAATCAGTACTTC.

CDR3 protein: CASSPQGPYGYTF. The CDR3 DNA follows: TGTGCCAGCAGTCCCCAGGGTCCCTATGGCTACACCTTC. The chain joins TRBV27 to TRBJ1-2, with D maybe TRBD1 (5 bases). Trimming pared 5 bases from V and 4 bases from J, leaving 11 bases between. The CDR3 runs 13 residues. Germline CDR1 reads MNHEY; CDR2 reads SMNVEV (reference sequence).